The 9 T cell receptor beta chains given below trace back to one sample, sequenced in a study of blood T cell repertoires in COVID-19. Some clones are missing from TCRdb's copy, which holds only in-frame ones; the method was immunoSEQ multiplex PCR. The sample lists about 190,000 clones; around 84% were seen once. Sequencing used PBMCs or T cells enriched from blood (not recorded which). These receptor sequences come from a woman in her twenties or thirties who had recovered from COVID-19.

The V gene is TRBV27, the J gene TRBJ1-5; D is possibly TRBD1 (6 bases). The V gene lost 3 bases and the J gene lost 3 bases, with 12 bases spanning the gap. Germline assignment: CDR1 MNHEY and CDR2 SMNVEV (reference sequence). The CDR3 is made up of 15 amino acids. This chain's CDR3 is CASSFQGKTNQPQHF. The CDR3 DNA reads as TGTGCCAGCAGTTTCCAGGGGAAAACCAATCAGCCCCAGCATTTT.

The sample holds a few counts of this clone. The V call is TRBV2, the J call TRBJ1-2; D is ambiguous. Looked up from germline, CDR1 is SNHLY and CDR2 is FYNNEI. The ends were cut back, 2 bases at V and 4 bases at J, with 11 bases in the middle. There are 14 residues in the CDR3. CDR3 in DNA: TGTGCCAGCAGTGAACAGACTGGCGGCTATGGCTACACCTTC. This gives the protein CASSEQTGGYGYTF.

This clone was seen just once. The CDR3 reads CASSPQSRSYEQYF. The CDR3, as DNA: TGTGCCAGCTCACCACAGAGCCGTTCCTACGAGCAGTACTTC. The V gene is TRBV18, the J gene TRBJ2-7, with D unresolved. Germline CDR1 reads KGHSH; CDR2 reads LQKENI. V was shortened by 1 base and J by 1 base, with 8 bases between the two germline ends. This CDR3 comprises 14 residues. Looking up the rest from reference TRBV18 and TRBJ2-7 gives the full variable domain: NAGVMQNPRHLVRRRGQEARLRCSPMKGHSHVYWYRQLPEEGLKFMVYLQKENIIDESGMPKERFSAEFPKEGPSILRIQQVVRGDSAAYFCASSPQSRSYEQYFGPGTRLTVT.

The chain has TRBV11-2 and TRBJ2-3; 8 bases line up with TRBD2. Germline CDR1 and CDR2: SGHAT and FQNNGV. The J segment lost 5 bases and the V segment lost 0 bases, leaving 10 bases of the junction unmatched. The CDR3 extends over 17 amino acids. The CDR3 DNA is TGTGCCAGCAGCTTAGAGAGTTGGCGGGGGGCGGAAGATACGCAGTATTTT. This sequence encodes CASSLESWRGAEDTQYF.

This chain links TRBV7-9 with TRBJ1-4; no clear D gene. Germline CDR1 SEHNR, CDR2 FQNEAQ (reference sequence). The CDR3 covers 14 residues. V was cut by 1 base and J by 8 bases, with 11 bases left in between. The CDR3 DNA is TGTGCCAGCAGCTTAGTGGGGAGACAAGAAAAACTGTTTTTT. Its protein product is CASSLVGRQEKLFF.

Written as DNA, the CDR3 is TGTGCCAGGGGCGGGCGGGGGCTGCTTTCCTACAATGAGCAGTTCTTC. Residues: CARGGRGLLSYNEQFF. V usage is TRBV19 and J usage is TRBJ2-1, with a tentative D call TRBD2 (7 bases). Germline V lookup: CDR1 LNHDA, CDR2 SQIVND (reference sequence). CDR3 length: 16 amino acids. Trimming removed 9 bases from V and 1 base from J, with 19 bases in between.

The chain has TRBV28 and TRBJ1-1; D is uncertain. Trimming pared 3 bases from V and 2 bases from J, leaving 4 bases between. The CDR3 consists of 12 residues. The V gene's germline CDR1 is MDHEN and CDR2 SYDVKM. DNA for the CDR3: TGTGCCAGCAGTTTCCTAAACACTGAAGCTTTCTTT. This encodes CASSFLNTEAFF.

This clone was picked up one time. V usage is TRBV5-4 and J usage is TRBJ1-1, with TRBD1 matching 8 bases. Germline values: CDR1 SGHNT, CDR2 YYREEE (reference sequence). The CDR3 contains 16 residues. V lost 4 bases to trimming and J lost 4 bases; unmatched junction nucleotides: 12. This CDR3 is CASSNPGTGAITEAFF. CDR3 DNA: TGTGCCAGCAGCAACCCCGGGACAGGTGCGATCACTGAAGCTTTCTTT.

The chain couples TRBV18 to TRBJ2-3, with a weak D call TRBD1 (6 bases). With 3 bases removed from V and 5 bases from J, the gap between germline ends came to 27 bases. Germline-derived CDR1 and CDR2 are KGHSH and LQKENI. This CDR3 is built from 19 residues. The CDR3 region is CASSPSRRFGQPRRDTQYF. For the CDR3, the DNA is TGTGCCAGCTCACCGTCGAGAAGGTTTGGACAGCCACGCAGAGATACGCAGTATTTT.